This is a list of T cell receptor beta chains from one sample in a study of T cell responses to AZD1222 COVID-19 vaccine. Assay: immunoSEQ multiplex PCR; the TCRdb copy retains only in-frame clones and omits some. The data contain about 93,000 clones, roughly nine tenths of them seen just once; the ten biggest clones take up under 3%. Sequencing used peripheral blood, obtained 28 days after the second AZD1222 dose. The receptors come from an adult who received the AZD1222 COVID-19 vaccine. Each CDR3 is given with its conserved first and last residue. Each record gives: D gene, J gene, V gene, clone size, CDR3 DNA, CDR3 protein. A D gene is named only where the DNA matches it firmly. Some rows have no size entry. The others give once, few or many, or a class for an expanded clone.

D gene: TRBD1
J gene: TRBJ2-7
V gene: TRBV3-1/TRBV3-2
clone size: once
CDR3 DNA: TGTGCCAGCAGCCACGGACAGGGAGCTGAGCAGTACTTC
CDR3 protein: CASSHGQGAEQYF

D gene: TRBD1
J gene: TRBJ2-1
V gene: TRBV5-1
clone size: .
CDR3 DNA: TGCGCCAGCAGCTTGGGGGACAGCTATAATGAGCAGTTCTTC
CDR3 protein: CASSLGDSYNEQFF

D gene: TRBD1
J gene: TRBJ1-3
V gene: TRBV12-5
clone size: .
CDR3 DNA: TGTGCTAGTGGTCTGACAGGGAGTGGAAACACCATATATTTT
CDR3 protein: CASGLTGSGNTIYF

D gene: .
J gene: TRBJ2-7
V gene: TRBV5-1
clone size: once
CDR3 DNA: TGCGCCAGCAGCTTGGCGTTTCGGATCTACGAGCAGTACTTC
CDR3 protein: CASSLAFRIYEQYF

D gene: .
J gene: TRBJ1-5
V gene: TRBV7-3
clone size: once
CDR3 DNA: TGTGCCAGCAGCCGGATCGGCAAGGGAGGTGGCAATCAGCCCCAGCATTTT
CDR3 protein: CASSRIGKGGGNQPQHF

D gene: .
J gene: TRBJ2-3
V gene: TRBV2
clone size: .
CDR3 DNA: TGTGCCAGCACGGCAGGGACCACAGATACGCAGTATTTT
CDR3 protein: CASTAGTTDTQYF

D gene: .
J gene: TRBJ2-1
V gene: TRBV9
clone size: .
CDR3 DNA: TGTGCCAGCAGCGTAGAATCGCGGGGCGGCCATGAGCAGTTCTTC
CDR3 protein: CASSVESRGGHEQFF

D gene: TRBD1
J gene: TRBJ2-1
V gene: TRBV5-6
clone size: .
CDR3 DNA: TGTGCCAGCAGCTTGGTACAGGGGGATGAGCAGTTCTTC
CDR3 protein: CASSLVQGDEQFF

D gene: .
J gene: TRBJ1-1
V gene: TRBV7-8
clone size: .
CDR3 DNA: TGTGCCAGCAGCTCCCGCTGGGACACTGAAGCTTTCTTT
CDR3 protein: CASSSRWDTEAFF

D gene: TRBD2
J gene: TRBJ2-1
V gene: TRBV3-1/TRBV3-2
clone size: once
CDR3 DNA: TGTGCCAGCAGCCAAATAGCGGGACACAATGAGCAGTTCTTC
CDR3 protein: CASSQIAGHNEQFF

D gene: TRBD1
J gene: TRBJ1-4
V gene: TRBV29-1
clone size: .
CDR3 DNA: TGCAGCGTTTCGCCTTCACAGGGGGCGAATGAAAAACTGTTTTTT
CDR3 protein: CSVSPSQGANEKLFF

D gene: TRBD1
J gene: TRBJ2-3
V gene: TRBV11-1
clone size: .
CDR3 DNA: TGTGCCAGCAGCTATAGGACAGGGGGCACAGATACGCAGTATTTT
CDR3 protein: CASSYRTGGTDTQYF

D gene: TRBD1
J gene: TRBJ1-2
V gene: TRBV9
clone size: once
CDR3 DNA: TGTGCCAGCAGCGTGGACAGGGGTACCTATGGCTACACCTTC
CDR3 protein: CASSVDRGTYGYTF

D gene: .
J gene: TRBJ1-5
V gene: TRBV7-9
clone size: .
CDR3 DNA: TGTGCCAGCAGCCAGGACACAAATCAGCCCCAGCATTTT
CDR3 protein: CASSQDTNQPQHF

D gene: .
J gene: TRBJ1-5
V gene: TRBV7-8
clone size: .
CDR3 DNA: TGTGCCAGCAGCTCCGGTGGGAGACAGCCTAATCAGCCCCAGCATTTT
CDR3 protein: CASSSGGRQPNQPQHF

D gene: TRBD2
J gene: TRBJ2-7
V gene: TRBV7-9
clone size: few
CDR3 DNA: TGTGCCAGCAGCTCCCTTCCGAGCGGGAGGGTTTTGAGCGAGCAGTACTTC
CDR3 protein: CASSSLPSGRVLSEQYF

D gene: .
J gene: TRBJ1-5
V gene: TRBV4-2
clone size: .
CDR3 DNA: TGTGCCAGCAGCCAAGCGGGAGTCTGGGGACAGCCCCAGCATTTT
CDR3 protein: CASSQAGVWGQPQHF

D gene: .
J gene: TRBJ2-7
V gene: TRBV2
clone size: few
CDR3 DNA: TGTGCCAGCAGTTCCCAATACGAGCAGTACTTC
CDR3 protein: CASSSQYEQYF

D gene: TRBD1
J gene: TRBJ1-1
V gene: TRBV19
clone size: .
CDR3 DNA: TGTGCCAGTAGCCCAGGGGGGGGCACTGAAGCTTTCTTT
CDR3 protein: CASSPGGGTEAFF

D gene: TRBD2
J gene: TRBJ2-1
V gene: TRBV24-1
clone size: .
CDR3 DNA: TGTGCCACCAGTGATTCGACTAGCGGGACCTACAATGAGCAGTTCTTC
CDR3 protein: CATSDSTSGTYNEQFF

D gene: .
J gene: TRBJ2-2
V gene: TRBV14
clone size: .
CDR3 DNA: TGTGCCAGCAGACCAATGACTAGTCCGGGACTGGCGAACACCGGGGAGCTGTTTTTT
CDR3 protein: CASRPMTSPGLANTGELFF

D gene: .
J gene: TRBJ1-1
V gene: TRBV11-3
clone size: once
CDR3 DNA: TGTGCCAGCAGCCTAAGAATGAACACTGAAGCTTTCTTT
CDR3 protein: CASSLRMNTEAFF

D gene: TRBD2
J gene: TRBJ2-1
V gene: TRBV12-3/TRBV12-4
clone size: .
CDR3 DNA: TGTGCCAGCAGTTTCGGGAGGAGGAATGAGCAGTTCTTC
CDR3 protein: CASSFGRRNEQFF

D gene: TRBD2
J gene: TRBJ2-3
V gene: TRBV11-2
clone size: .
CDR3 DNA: TGTGCCAGCAGCTTATTTCCGGGAGGGTTGGGGGATACGCAGTATTTT
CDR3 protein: CASSLFPGGLGDTQYF

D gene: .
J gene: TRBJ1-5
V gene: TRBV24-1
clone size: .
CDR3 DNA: TGTGCCACCGGGACTAGGAGGGGACGAGGGGATCAGCCCCAGCATTTT
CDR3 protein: CATGTRRGRGDQPQHF

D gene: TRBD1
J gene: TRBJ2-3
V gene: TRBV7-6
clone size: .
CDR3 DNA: TGTGCCAGCAGCACACAGGGGTTAGTGGCAGATACGCAGTATTTT
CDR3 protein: CASSTQGLVADTQYF

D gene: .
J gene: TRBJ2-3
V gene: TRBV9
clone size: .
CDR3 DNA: TGTGCCAGCAGCGTTCTATGGGGCACAGATACGCAGTATTTT
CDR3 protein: CASSVLWGTDTQYF

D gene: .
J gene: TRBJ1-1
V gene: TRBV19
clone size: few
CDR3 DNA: TGTGCCAGTAGTATAAGTGTAAACACTGAAGCTTTCTTT
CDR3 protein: CASSISVNTEAFF

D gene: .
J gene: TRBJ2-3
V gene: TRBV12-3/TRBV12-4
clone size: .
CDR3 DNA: TGTGCCAGCAGTATACAACTGGTAGATACGCCATATTTT
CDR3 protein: CASSIQLVDTPYF